These T cell receptor beta chains were read from a single sample in a study of blood T cell repertoires in COVID-19. The repertoire was sequenced with immunoSEQ multiplex PCR; TCRdb's copy has only in-frame clones and lacks some. This table holds hundreds of thousands of clones, around 87% found once. Sequencing input: peripheral blood. The receptors derive from a woman in her fifties or sixties with COVID-19, enrolled during active disease. CDR3s include the opening cysteine and the closing phenylalanine or tryptophan. D genes are given only for firm matches. Rows give clone size only sometimes, using once, few, many, or a class for an expanded clone.

NA TRBJ1-4 TRBD1 TRBV6-1 CASSEVRPGGSTNEKLFF TGTGCCAGCAGTGAAGTGAGGCCAGGGGGCTCAACTAATGAAAAACTGTTTTTT
NA TRBJ2-3 TRBD2 TRBV30 CAWSVWMSSGSPDTQYF TGTGCCTGGAGTGTATGGATGTCTAGCGGGAGTCCAGATACGCAGTATTTT
NA TRBJ1-1 TRBD1 TRBV19 CASSKGQVNTEAFF TGTGCCAGTAGCAAGGGACAGGTGAACACTGAAGCTTTCTTT
few TRBJ2-6 NA TRBV6-5 CASRVSSGANVLTF TGTGCCAGCAGAGTCAGCTCTGGGGCCAACGTCCTGACTTTC
NA TRBJ2-7 TRBD2 TRBV5-1 CASSGTGGRYEQYF TGCGCCAGCAGCGGAACGGGAGGCCGCTACGAGCAGTACTTC
NA TRBJ1-1 NA TRBV6-5 CASSLDPNTEAFF TGTGCCAGCAGCTTAGATCCGAACACTGAAGCTTTCTTT
few TRBJ1-1 NA TRBV6-5 CATKRGMNTEAFF TGTGCCACCAAGAGGGGGATGAACACTGAAGCTTTCTTT
few TRBJ1-3 TRBD1 TRBV23-1 CASDRGQSSGNTIYF TGCGCCAGTGACAGGGGGCAGAGCTCTGGAAACACCATATATTTT
NA TRBJ1-5 NA TRBV5-3 CARSERWSNQPQHF TGTGCCAGAAGCGAGCGGTGGAGCAATCAGCCCCAGCATTTT
NA TRBJ1-1 NA TRBV30 CAWNLGRTEAFF TGTGCCTGGAACCTAGGCCGCACTGAAGCTTTCTTT
NA TRBJ2-6 NA TRBV7-2 CASSLRQGSLSGANVLTF TGTGCCAGCAGCTTAAGGCAGGGGTCGTTATCTGGGGCCAACGTCCTGACTTTC
few TRBJ2-7 TRBD1 TRBV6-6 CASSYVLDRGLYEQYF TGTGCCAGCAGTTACGTATTGGACAGGGGGCTCTACGAGCAGTACTTC
once TRBJ2-3 TRBD2 TRBV10-1 CASSDTRGGTDTQYF TGCGCCAGCAGTGATACTCGGGGGGGTACAGATACGCAGTATTTT
NA TRBJ1-3 NA TRBV5-6 CASSPGVGLSGNTIYF TGTGCCAGCAGCCCCGGCGTGGGACTCTCTGGAAACACCATATATTTT
NA TRBJ2-1 NA TRBV5-1 CASSKWTASYNEQFF TGCGCCAGCAGTAAGTGGACAGCTTCCTACAATGAGCAGTTCTTC
NA TRBJ1-1 NA TRBV5-4 CASSPTRALKAFF TGTGCCAGCAGCCCCACCAGGGCACTGAAAGCTTTCTTT
NA TRBJ1-5 NA TRBV9 CASSVGSVYSNQPQHF TGTGCCAGCAGCGTAGGGTCGGTCTATAGCAATCAGCCCCAGCATTTT
NA TRBJ2-7 NA TRBV6-5 CASRRGVGEQYF TGTGCCAGCAGGAGAGGAGTGGGCGAGCAGTACTTC
NA TRBJ1-2 TRBD1 TRBV2 CASSEARPGGLWGYTF TGTGCCAGCAGTGAAGCACGGCCAGGGGGCCTTTGGGGCTACACCTTC
NA TRBJ2-7 NA TRBV5-4 CASSYRGSSEQYF TGTGCCAGCAGCTATCGGGGGAGCTCCGAGCAGTACTTC
NA TRBJ1-2 TRBD1 TRBV11-2 CASSLQGDYGYTF TGTGCCAGCAGCTTACAGGGGGACTATGGCTACACCTTC
once TRBJ2-2 TRBD2 TRBV4-2 CASSLPSGNTGELFF TGTGCCAGCAGCCTACCTAGCGGGAACACCGGGGAGCTGTTTTTT
NA TRBJ2-2 TRBD2 TRBV19 CASSMAQGLAGELFF TGTGCCAGTAGTATGGCCCAAGGACTAGCCGGGGAGCTGTTTTTT
once TRBJ2-1 TRBD1 TRBV29-1 CSATPGTDYEQFF TGCAGCGCCACCCCCGGGACAGACTATGAGCAGTTCTTC
NA TRBJ1-1 TRBD1 TRBV18 CASSPSTGARNTEAFF TGTGCCAGCTCACCATCGACAGGGGCCCGGAACACTGAAGCTTTCTTT
NA TRBJ1-3 NA TRBV5-1 CASSLEGTTYGNTIYF TGCGCCAGCAGCTTGGAAGGGACAACTTATGGAAACACCATATATTTT
NA TRBJ1-3 NA TRBV4-2 CASSQDAGNRNTIYF TGTGCCAGCAGCCAAGATGCGGGGAACAGAAACACCATATATTTT
NA TRBJ1-1 NA TRBV2 CASSWGGRMGSEAFF TGTGCCAGCAGCTGGGGTGGGAGGATGGGCTCTGAAGCTTTCTTT
NA TRBJ2-7 TRBD1 TRBV4-3 CASSQGDRKIYEQYF TGCGCCAGCAGCCAAGGGGACAGGAAAATCTACGAGCAGTACTTC
NA TRBJ2-2 TRBD1 TRBV2 CASIKDRGRTGELFF TGTGCCAGCATTAAGGACAGGGGGCGGACCGGGGAGCTGTTTTTT